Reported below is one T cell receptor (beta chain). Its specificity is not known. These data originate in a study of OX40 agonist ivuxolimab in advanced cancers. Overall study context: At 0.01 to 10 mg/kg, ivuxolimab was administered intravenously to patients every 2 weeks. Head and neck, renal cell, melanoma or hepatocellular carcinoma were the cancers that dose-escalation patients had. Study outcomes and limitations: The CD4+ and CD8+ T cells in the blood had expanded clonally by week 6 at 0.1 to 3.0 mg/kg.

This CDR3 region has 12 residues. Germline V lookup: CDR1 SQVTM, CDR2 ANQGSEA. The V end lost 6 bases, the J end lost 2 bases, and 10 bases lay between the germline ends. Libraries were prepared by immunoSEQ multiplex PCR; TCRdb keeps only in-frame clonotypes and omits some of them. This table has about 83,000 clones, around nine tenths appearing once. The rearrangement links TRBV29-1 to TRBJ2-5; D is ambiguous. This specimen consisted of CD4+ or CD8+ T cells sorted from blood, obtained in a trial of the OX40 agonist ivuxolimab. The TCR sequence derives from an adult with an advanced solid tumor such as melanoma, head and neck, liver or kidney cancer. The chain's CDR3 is CSVGGTQETQYF. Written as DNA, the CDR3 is TGCAGCGTCGGCGGAACACAAGAGACCCAGTACTTC.